The source of this T cell receptor (beta chain) is a study of blood T cell repertoires in COVID-19. Study as a whole: The analysed material was cDNA or gDNA that came from T cells, B-cell-depleted T cells, or PBMCs.

Germline-derived CDR1 and CDR2 are SGHRS and YFSETQ. The CDR3 extends over 14 amino acids. Trimming stripped 6 bases from V and 0 bases from J, with 10 bases between. Measured with immunoSEQ multiplex PCR; TCRdb has only the in-frame clones, and not every one. Of around 170,000 clones listed, 88% are singletons. This TCR derives from a man in his sixties with acute or convalescent COVID-19. This sequence joins TRBV5-1 and TRBJ2-1; D is possibly TRBD2 (7 bases). The material sequenced was peripheral blood. Here the CDR3 DNA reads TGCGCCAGCAAGGGGGGGGCCTCCTACAATGAGCAGTTCTTC. It encodes CASKGGASYNEQFF.